The clone carrying this TCR beta chain has a single count. V was trimmed by 0 bases and J by 0 bases, leaving 11 bases between them. The CDR3 has 16 amino acids. Germline CDR1 reads KGHDR; CDR2 reads SFDVKD. These data belong to a study of T cell responses to AZD1222 COVID-19 vaccine. The repertoire was sequenced with immunoSEQ multiplex PCR; TCRdb's copy has only in-frame clones and lacks some. Among over 120,000 clones listed, roughly 93% were seen once. The V call is TRBV24-1, the J call TRBJ2-7, with D possibly matching TRBD1 (5 bases). This TCR derives from an adult who had recovered from COVID-19. This material consisted of peripheral blood, taken after recovery from COVID-19. CDR3 loop: CATSDLGQGGSYEQYF. The CDR3 region has the DNA TGTGCCACCAGTGATTTGGGGCAGGGCGGCTCCTACGAGCAGTACTTC.